This record looks at one T cell receptor (beta chain) sequence and its context. Antigen unknown. PCR was performed using 60 Vbeta and 13 Jbeta primers. In the original analysis: As a later analysis found, there were 78 million or so unique TCR beta chains, of which around 9.9 million were shared. Assay: immunoSEQ multiplex PCR; the TCRdb copy retains only in-frame clones and omits some. V, J and clone size derive from that table, while D and trimming were established from the DNA sequence. Here the sample table reports 70,000 to 100,000 clones. Germline CDR1 SGHTA, CDR2 FQGNSA. Deletions cut 6 bases from V and 0 bases from J, with 14 bases between. This CDR3 has 15 amino acids. The sample originates from a study of cytomegalovirus exposure and HLA in healthy donors. Findings and limits, study-wide: Presence/absence analyses assumed roughly uniform sequencing depth across donors, which may not hold.

This chain joins TRBV7-2 and TRBJ1-1, with D tentatively TRBD1 (6 bases). This clonotype originated in a girl aged 10 to 17 in good health and CMV-seropositive. Sequencing input: PBMCs. CDR3 DNA sequence: TGTGCCAGCAGTGAAACGGGACAAATGAACACTGAAGCTTTCTTT. Protein: CASSETGQMNTEAFF. The complete variable domain, with remaining parts taken from reference TRBV7-2 and TRBJ1-1, reads GAGVSQSPSNKVTEKGKDVELRCDPISGHTALYWYRQSLGQGLEFLIYFQGNSAPDKSGLPSDRFSAERTGGSVSTLTIQRTQQEDSAVYLCASSETGQMNTEAFFGQGTRLTVV.